Reported below is one T cell receptor beta chain. CDR1 is MDHEN and CDR2 is SYDVKM in the germline V gene. CDR3 length: 16 residues. The V and J ends lost 8 bases and 6 bases respectively, with 22 bases between them. The data belong to a study of identical twins. A single record per CDR3 protein comes from TCRdb applying MiXCR to the 5' RACE reads. Here the sample spans about 570,000 distinct CDR3 sequences, 9% to 10% being singletons. This same sample was also taken into another study, of yellow fever vaccine responses in identical twins.

Sample: PBMCs. This TCR derives from a woman aged 18-29 years in good health. The chain joins TRBV28 to TRBJ2-2, with D possibly matching TRBD1 (5 bases). CDR3 bases: TGTGCCAGCCTACCCAGACAGTCCGGTCTCCCCGGGGAGCTGTTTTTT. Translating gives CASLPRQSGLPGELFF.